These T cell receptor beta chains were read from a single sample in a study of cytomegalovirus exposure and HLA in healthy donors. Some clones are missing from TCRdb's copy, which holds only in-frame ones; the method was immunoSEQ multiplex PCR. The sample consists of 150,000 to 200,000 clones, around four fifths of them appearing once. The source material was PBMCs. These receptor sequences come from a man aged 18 to 35 in good health and CMV-seropositive. Each CDR3 is given with its conserved first and last residue. A D gene is named only where the DNA matches it firmly. Clone size, where shown, is once, few, many, or a class for clones that have expanded.

J | V | size | D | CDR3 | DNA
TRBJ1-4 | TRBV10-3 | few | NA | CAIRGSNEKLFF | TGTGCCATACGGGGGTCCAATGAAAAACTGTTTTTT
TRBJ2-3 | TRBV5-1 | NA | TRBD2 | CASSVVLAGETDTQYF | TGCGCCAGCAGCGTTGTTCTAGCGGGAGAGACAGATACGCAGTATTTT
TRBJ1-5 | TRBV27 | NA | TRBD1 | CASSLTTGSNQPQHF | TGTGCCAGCAGTTTGACGACAGGGAGCAATCAGCCCCAGCATTTT
TRBJ2-5 | TRBV7-6 | NA | NA | CASSLEVTAQETQYF | TGTGCCAGCAGCTTAGAGGTCACAGCCCAAGAGACCCAGTACTTC
TRBJ2-5 | TRBV15 | NA | NA | CATSRALPETQYF | TGTGCCACCAGCAGGGCCCTGCCAGAGACCCAGTACTTC
TRBJ1-4 | TRBV5-8 | NA | NA | CASSLRGPNEKLFF | TGTGCCAGCAGCTTGAGAGGGCCGAATGAAAAACTGTTTTTT
TRBJ1-2 | TRBV27 | NA | NA | CASSFTKRERLAF | TGTGCCAGCAGTTTTACAAAGAGAGAGAGGTTGGCCTTC
TRBJ1-4 | TRBV7-9 | NA | NA | CASSSPVRGAPTNEKLFF | TGTGCCAGCAGCTCACCTGTACGGGGGGCCCCAACTAATGAAAAACTGTTTTTT
TRBJ1-3 | TRBV11-2 | once | NA | CASSTNRVYNSGNTIYF | TGTGCCAGCAGCACCAATCGGGTTTACAACTCTGGAAACACCATATATTTT
TRBJ2-6 | TRBV6-4 | NA | TRBD2 | CASSDSGGTGANVLTF | TGTGCCAGCAGTGACTCCGGGGGGACTGGGGCCAACGTCCTGACTTTC
TRBJ1-5 | TRBV2 | few | TRBD1 | CASNDRGLNQPQHF | TGTGCCAGCAATGACAGGGGATTAAATCAGCCCCAGCATTTT
TRBJ1-5 | TRBV28 | NA | NA | CASSLGQWGLPQHF | TGTGCCAGCAGTTTAGGTCAGTGGGGGCTGCCCCAGCATTTT
TRBJ1-2 | TRBV2 | once | TRBD1 | CASSDPTGSYGYTF | TGTGCCAGCAGTGACCCGACAGGGAGCTATGGCTACACCTTC
TRBJ2-7 | TRBV5-1 | NA | NA | CASSFEGAYEQYF | TGCGCCAGCAGCTTCGAGGGAGCCTACGAGCAGTACTTC
TRBJ2-3 | TRBV29-1 | NA | NA | CSVDRGSHTDTQYF | TGCAGCGTTGACAGAGGTTCACACACAGATACGCAGTATTTT
TRBJ2-5 | TRBV4-1 | NA | NA | CASSQETLGRETQYF | TGCGCCAGCAGCCAAGAAACACTTGGGCGAGAGACCCAGTACTTC
TRBJ1-1 | TRBV19 | NA | NA | CASSTFKGMNTEAFF | TGTGCCAGTAGTACGTTTAAGGGGATGAACACTGAAGCTTTCTTT
TRBJ2-2 | TRBV5-1 | NA | TRBD2 | CASSSRLAGDTGELFF | TGCGCCAGCAGCAGCCGTCTAGCGGGAGACACCGGGGAGCTGTTTTTT
TRBJ1-2 | TRBV5-1 | once | TRBD1 | CASSSPLPGGFYGYTF | TGCGCCAGCAGCTCTCCCTTGCCAGGGGGCTTCTATGGCTACACCTTC
TRBJ2-3 | TRBV13 | NA | NA | CASSPPLVGGLVDTQYF | TGTGCCAGCAGCCCGCCACTTGTGGGGGGGCTGGTAGATACGCAGTATTTT
TRBJ2-1 | TRBV10-2 | NA | TRBD2 | CASSESGGAYNEQFF | TGCGCCAGCAGTGAAAGTGGGGGGGCCTACAATGAGCAGTTCTTC
TRBJ2-3 | TRBV5-1 | few | NA | CASSLASGGFMDTQYF | TGCGCCAGCAGCTTGGCGAGTGGGGGGTTCATGGATACGCAGTATTTT
TRBJ1-3 | TRBV5-1 | NA | NA | CASSLGLGGSGNTIYF | TGCGCCAGCAGCTTGGGTCTGGGGGGCTCTGGAAACACCATATATTTT
TRBJ1-2 | TRBV10-3 | few | NA | CAISEEVLDLYYGYTF | TGTGCCATCAGTGAGGAGGTGTTAGACCTCTACTATGGCTACACCTTC
TRBJ2-7 | TRBV7-2 | NA | TRBD1 | CASSGQGMREQYF | TGTGCCAGCAGCGGACAGGGGATGCGCGAGCAGTACTTC
TRBJ1-1 | TRBV9 | NA | TRBD1 | CASSVAPGTGSVSGAFF | TGTGCCAGCAGCGTAGCTCCGGGGACAGGGTCGGTCTCGGGAGCTTTCTTT
TRBJ2-7 | TRBV4-1 | NA | NA | CASSSPGGSHEQYF | TGCGCCAGCAGCTCACCCGGGGGTAGTCACGAGCAGTACTTC
TRBJ2-1 | TRBV4-2 | NA | NA | CASSQEGESYNEQFF | TGTGCCAGCAGCCAAGAGGGCGAATCCTACAATGAGCAGTTCTTC
TRBJ2-5 | TRBV5-1 | NA | NA | CASSFRVGETQYF | TGCGCCAGCAGCTTTCGAGTCGGAGAGACCCAGTACTTC
TRBJ2-1 | TRBV11-1 | NA | NA | CASSFAGNYNEQFF | TGTGCCAGCAGCTTCGCGGGGAACTACAATGAGCAGTTCTTC
TRBJ2-3 | TRBV15 | NA | NA | CATSSGRTARVTDTQYF | TGTGCCACCAGCAGCGGGCGGACAGCGAGAGTCACAGATACGCAGTATTTT
TRBJ2-7 | TRBV7-2 | once | NA | CASSFIRGTIYEQYF | TGTGCCAGCAGTTTTATAAGGGGGACAATCTACGAGCAGTACTTC
TRBJ2-2 | TRBV5-1 | NA | NA | CASSMDRTTGTGELFF | TGCGCCAGCAGCATGGACAGGACTACGGGCACCGGGGAGCTGTTTTTT
TRBJ1-1 | TRBV7-8 | few | NA | CASSLATLSPGHPNTEAFF | TGTGCCAGCAGCTTAGCCACGCTATCGCCGGGACACCCGAACACTGAAGCTTTCTTT
TRBJ2-1 | TRBV11-2 | NA | NA | CASSLGTYTYNEQFF | TGTGCCAGCAGCCTTGGGACTTATACCTACAATGAGCAGTTCTTC
TRBJ2-3 | TRBV5-4 | NA | TRBD1 | CASSPSPGTVTDTQYF | TGTGCCAGCAGCCCATCCCCCGGGACAGTCACAGATACGCAGTATTTT
TRBJ2-7 | TRBV18 | few | NA | CASSPDLRGEGYF | TGTGCCAGCTCACCAGACCTCAGGGGTGAGGGGTACTTC
TRBJ1-1 | TRBV6-1 | NA | NA | CASSDPSEVSEAFF | TGTGCCAGCAGCGACCCGTCTGAGGTTTCTGAAGCTTTCTTT
TRBJ1-6 | TRBV4-2 | NA | TRBD1 | CASSQDRQGAAPLHF | TGTGCCAGCAGCCAAGATCGGCAGGGGGCTGCACCCCTCCACTTT
TRBJ1-4 | TRBV27 | NA | TRBD1 | CASSSQGGTTNEKLFF | TGTGCCAGCAGTTCCCAGGGGGGCACAACTAATGAAAAACTGTTTTTT
TRBJ2-1 | TRBV29-1 | NA | TRBD2 | CSVERGLAGEFSYNEQFF | TGCAGCGTTGAACGGGGACTAGCGGGAGAATTCTCCTACAATGAGCAGTTCTTC
TRBJ1-3 | TRBV5-1 | few | NA | CASSPDFTGNTIYF | TGCGCCAGCAGTCCGGACTTTACTGGAAACACCATATATTTT
TRBJ2-3 | TRBV6-5 | NA | NA | CASSLDRTDTQYF | TGTGCCAGCAGCTTAGATCGCACAGATACGCAGTATTTT
TRBJ1-4 | TRBV28 | NA | NA | CASSLQVNPHEKLFF | TGTGCCAGCAGTTTGCAGGTCAACCCGCATGAAAAACTGTTTTTT
TRBJ1-5 | TRBV28 | NA | TRBD1 | CASSFSSHRGSNQPQHF | TGTGCCAGCAGTTTTTCGAGCCACAGGGGGAGCAATCAGCCCCAGCATTTT
TRBJ2-5 | TRBV7-8 | NA | TRBD2 | CASSLMLAGGGETQYF | TGTGCCAGCAGCTTAATGCTAGCGGGAGGTGGCGAGACCCAGTACTTC
TRBJ1-1 | TRBV19 | NA | NA | CASSITGGTEAFF | TGTGCCAGTAGTATCACCGGGGGCACTGAAGCTTTCTTT
TRBJ2-1 | TRBV4-2 | NA | TRBD2 | CASQDPGLVHNEQFF | TGTGCCAGCCAGGACCCGGGACTAGTCCACAATGAGCAGTTCTTC
TRBJ2-6 | TRBV6-1 | NA | NA | CASSEGLSGANVLTF | TGTGCCAGCAGTGAAGGGCTCTCTGGGGCCAACGTCCTGACTTTC
TRBJ1-1 | TRBV5-1 | NA | NA | CASSFGDRVGSLGVEAFF | TGCGCCAGCAGCTTCGGAGACAGAGTTGGGTCCTTGGGTGTTGAAGCTTTCTTT
TRBJ2-7 | TRBV4-3 | NA | TRBD1 | CASSQGQEISYEQYF | TGCGCCAGCAGCCAGGGACAGGAGATCTCCTACGAGCAGTACTTC
TRBJ1-1 | TRBV9 | NA | TRBD1 | CASSVEQGGTEAFF | TGTGCCAGCAGCGTAGAACAGGGGGGTACTGAAGCTTTCTTT
TRBJ2-7 | TRBV4-1 | NA | NA | CASSQVGGAGYEQYF | TGCGCCAGCAGCCAAGTGGGGGGGGCGGGCTACGAGCAGTACTTC